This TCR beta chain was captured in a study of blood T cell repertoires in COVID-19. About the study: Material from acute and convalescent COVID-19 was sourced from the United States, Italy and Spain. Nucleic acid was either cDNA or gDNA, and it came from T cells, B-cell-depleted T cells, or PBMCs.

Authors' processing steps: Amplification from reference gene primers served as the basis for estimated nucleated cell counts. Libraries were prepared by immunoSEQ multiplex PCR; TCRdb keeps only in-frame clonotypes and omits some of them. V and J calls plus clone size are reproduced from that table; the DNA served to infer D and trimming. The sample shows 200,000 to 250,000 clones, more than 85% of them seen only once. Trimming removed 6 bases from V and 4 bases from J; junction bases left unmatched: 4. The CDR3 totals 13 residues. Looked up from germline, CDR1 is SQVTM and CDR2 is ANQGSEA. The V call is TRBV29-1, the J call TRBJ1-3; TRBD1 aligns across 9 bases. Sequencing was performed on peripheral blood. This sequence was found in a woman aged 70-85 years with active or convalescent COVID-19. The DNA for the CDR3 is TGCAGCGTAGGGACAGGGATCGGAAACACCATATATTTT. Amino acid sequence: CSVGTGIGNTIYF.